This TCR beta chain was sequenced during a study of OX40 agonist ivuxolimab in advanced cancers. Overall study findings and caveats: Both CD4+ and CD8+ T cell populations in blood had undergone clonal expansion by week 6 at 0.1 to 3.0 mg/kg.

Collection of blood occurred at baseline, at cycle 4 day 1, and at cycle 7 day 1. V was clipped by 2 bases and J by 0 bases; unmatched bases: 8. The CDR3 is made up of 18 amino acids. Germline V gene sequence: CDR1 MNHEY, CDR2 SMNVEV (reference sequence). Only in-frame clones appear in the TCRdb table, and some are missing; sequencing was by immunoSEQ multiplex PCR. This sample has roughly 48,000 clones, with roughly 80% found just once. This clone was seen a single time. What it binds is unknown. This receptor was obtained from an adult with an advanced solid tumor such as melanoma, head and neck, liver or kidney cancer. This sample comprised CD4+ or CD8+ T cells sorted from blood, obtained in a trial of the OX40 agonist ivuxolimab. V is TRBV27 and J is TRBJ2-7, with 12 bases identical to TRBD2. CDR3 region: CASSLEPPGLAGSYEQYF. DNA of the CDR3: TGTGCCAGCAGTTTAGAACCCCCGGGACTAGCGGGCTCCTACGAGCAGTACTTC.